The 22 T cell receptor beta chains listed next were all sequenced from one sample in a study of early T cells in non-severe SARS-CoV-2 infection. From the 5' RACE reads, TCRdb called clonotypes with MiXCR, one entry per CDR3 protein. The sample contains some 45,000 distinct CDR3 sequences, over 3.5% of which appear only once. Input material: whole blood. Receptors originate from an adult who was a healthcare worker with PCR-confirmed SARS-CoV-2 infection or an uninfected control (not recorded which).

This clonotype was detected ten times or more. The chain employs TRBV27 and TRBJ1-5, with a tentative D call TRBD1 (5 bases). V shed 1 base and J shed 3 bases, with 13 bases lying between them. Germline lookup yields CDR1 MNHEY and CDR2 SMNVEV (reference sequence). This CDR3 is built from 16 residues. The CDR3: CASSLWGDGSNQPQHF. Written as DNA, the CDR3 is TGTGCCAGCAGTTTATGGGGGGATGGGTCCAATCAGCCCCAGCATTTT.

This clonotype has at least ten counts. V is TRBV7-8 and J is TRBJ2-1; 13 bases align to TRBD2. Germline CDR1 and CDR2: SGHVS and FQNEAQ. The CDR3 loop spans 16 amino acids. V lost 5 bases, J lost 3 bases, and 4 bases stayed unmatched. DNA for the CDR3: TGTGCCAGCAGCCGGACTAGCGGGGGCTTCTACAATGAGCAGTTCTTC. It translates to CASSRTSGGFYNEQFF.

This clonotype was recorded many times. DNA of the CDR3: TGTGCCAGTAGTCAAGGGGACTGGAGCTCCTACGAGCAGTACTTC. This encodes CASSQGDWSSYEQYF. The V call is TRBV19, the J call TRBJ2-7; D may be TRBD2 (6 bases). The CDR3 length is 15 residues. V was pared by 5 bases and J by 0 bases, with 14 bases between. Germline CDR1 LNHDA, CDR2 SQIVND (reference sequence).

This clonotype was recorded a few times. The chain is built from TRBV6-2 or TRBV6-3 and TRBJ2-4; the D is unclear. Germline V CDR1 and CDR2: MNHEY, SVGEGT. The CDR3 runs 11 residues. With 6 bases removed from V and 8 bases from J, the gap between germline ends came to 8 bases. In nucleotides, the CDR3 is TGTGCCAGCAGAGAACGAGACATTCAGTACTTC. Protein: CASRERDIQYF.

This clonotype has a count of ten or more. The chain joins TRBV6-5 to TRBJ2-3; TRBD1 aligns across 8 bases. Germline CDR1 MNHEY, CDR2 SVGAGI. Trimming cost V 5 bases and J 1 base; bases outside gene matches: 5. This CDR3 contains 15 residues. The CDR3: CASSGQGVGTDTQYF. CDR3 bases: TGTGCCAGCAGTGGACAGGGTGTCGGCACAGATACGCAGTATTTT.

In this sample, this clonotype turned up many times. The chain links TRBV20-1 to TRBJ1-1; tentative D call: TRBD1 (5 bases). From germline, CDR1 is DFQATT and CDR2 SNEGSKA (reference sequence). The CDR3 length is 13 residues. The germline V and J ends were trimmed by 1 base and 5 bases, with 11 bases remaining between them. The chain's CDR3 is CSARVSGRTEAFF. Written as DNA, the CDR3 is TGCAGTGCTAGAGTGTCAGGGAGGACTGAAGCTTTCTTT.

The table lists this clonotype with a few counts. V usage is TRBV19 and J usage is TRBJ1-2, with 9 bases fitting TRBD1. Germline V CDR1 and CDR2: LNHDA, SQIVND (reference sequence). Trimming took 3 bases from V and 8 from J; bases not matched to a gene: 10. This CDR3 is built from 15 residues. CDR3 coding DNA: TGTGCCAGTAGTATCCATCGCGGGACAGGGATCGGCTACACCTTC. Translated, it gives CASSIHRGTGIGYTF.

By sample share, this clonotype is medium-sized. The CDR3 nucleotides are TGTGCCAGCAGCTTAGGAAAGGACTGGGGCCACTACGAGCAGTACTTC. Translated: CASSLGKDWGHYEQYF. The chain has TRBV11-1 and TRBJ2-7; D could derive from TRBD1 or TRBD2 (5 bases each). In germline, CDR1 is SGHAT, CDR2 FQDESV (reference sequence). This CDR3 is 16 amino acids long. V dropped 1 base and J dropped 3 bases, with 16 bases sitting between them.

This clonotype was detected ten times or more. V gene TRBV4-3 combines with J gene TRBJ2-7; perhaps TRBD2 as D (6 bases). This CDR3 is 15 amino acids long. The germline V gene encodes CDR1 LGHNA and CDR2 YSLEER. The germline V and J ends were trimmed by 1 base and 6 bases, with 16 bases remaining between them. The CDR3 reads CASSQGPGAASEQYF. The CDR3 bases are TGCGCCAGCAGCCAAGGTCCGGGAGCGGCCAGCGAGCAGTACTTC.

This clonotype was seen more than once but under ten times. This sequence joins TRBV18 and TRBJ1-1, with a possible D match to TRBD1 (6 bases). Trimming pared 5 bases from V and 1 base from J, leaving 8 bases between. The CDR3 runs 13 residues. The germline V gene has CDR1 KGHSH and CDR2 LQKENI. The CDR3 loop reads CASSGGPNTEAFF. As DNA, the CDR3 is TGTGCCAGCTCAGGGGGCCCGAACACTGAAGCTTTCTTT.

Comment on this clonotype: A read error is possible here, since a much larger clone lies one base away. The V gene is TRBV6-1, the J gene TRBJ1-1, with a possible D match to TRBD1 (5 bases). CDR3 length: 14 residues. Per germline, CDR1 MNHNS and CDR2 SASEGT. This CDR3 reads CVSSDGRGSTEAFF. CDR3 bases: TGTGTCAGCAGTGACGGACGGGGGAGCACTGAAGCTTTCTTT.

The chain joins TRBV6-5 to TRBJ2-1, with a possible D match to TRBD2 (6 bases). Germline loops: CDR1 MNHEY, CDR2 SVGAGI. This CDR3 contains 16 residues. Trimming cost V 7 bases and J 2 bases, with 18 bases left between them. CDR3 region: CASKKLAIGPYNEQFF. The CDR3 bases are TGTGCCAGCAAAAAACTAGCTATCGGTCCCTACAATGAGCAGTTCTTC.

This clonotype was detected many times. This sequence joins TRBV29-1 and TRBJ1-5; no firm D call. Per the germline V gene, CDR1 is SQVTM and CDR2 is ANQGSEA. This CDR3 comprises 13 residues. The ends were cut back, 4 bases at V and 3 bases at J, with 10 bases in the middle. Written as DNA, the CDR3 is TGCAGCGTTGCCGGTTTCTCCAATCAGCCCCAGCATTTT. Protein product: CSVAGFSNQPQHF.

The chain is built from TRBV2 and TRBJ1-3; D perhaps matches TRBD1 (6 bases). V lost 4 bases, J lost 5 bases, and 15 bases lay in between. Germline assignment: CDR1 SNHLY and CDR2 FYNNEI. The CDR3 length is 15 residues. The CDR3 DNA sequence: TGTGCCAGCAGTGGAGGCAGGGGCAGGCGAAACACCATATATTTT. Translated: CASSGGRGRRNTIYF.

This clonotype was seen repeatedly, ten times or more. The V and J genes are TRBV3-1 and TRBJ1-6; maybe TRBD1 (5 bases). The CDR3 extends over 15 amino acids. Germline V gene data show CDR1 as LGHDT and CDR2 as YNNKEL (reference sequence). V lost 7 bases and J 0 bases, leaving 10 bases between the germline ends. The CDR3 region has the DNA TGTGCCAGCAACCAGGGTAACTCCTATAATTCACCCCTCCACTTT. It translates to CASNQGNSYNSPLHF.

This clonotype was picked up many times. V usage is TRBV12-3 or TRBV12-4 and J usage is TRBJ1-2, with D unclear. This CDR3 is 12 amino acids long. V was trimmed by 7 bases and J by 8 bases, leaving 14 bases between them. In nucleotides, the CDR3 is TGTGCCAGCAAGTCGGGCGGGTTCGGCTACACCTTC. It yields the protein CASKSGGFGYTF.

This clonotype came up a few times. This chain joins TRBV19 and TRBJ2-1; 9 bases match TRBD1. The CDR3 has 15 amino acids. With V trimmed by 4 bases and J by 2 bases, 3 bases remained unmatched. CDR1 is LNHDA, CDR2 SQIVND, per germline (reference sequence). CDR3 DNA sequence: TGTGCCAGTAGTAGGGACAGGGATGCCTACAATGAGCAGTTCTTC. The encoded protein is CASSRDRDAYNEQFF.

This clonotype has a count of ten or more. The V and J genes are TRBV19 and TRBJ1-1; a weak D match, TRBD1 (5 bases). The germline CDR1 and CDR2 sequences are LNHDA and SQIVND (reference sequence). The CDR3 consists of 15 residues. The ends were cut back, 4 bases at V and 1 base at J, with 13 bases in the middle. The CDR3 region has the DNA TGTGCCAGTAGTACAAGGACCCAGGGGAACACTGAAGCTTTCTTT. Residues: CASSTRTQGNTEAFF.

This clonotype has a count of ten or more. V usage is TRBV10-3 and J usage is TRBJ2-3; possibly TRBD1 for D (7 bases). The CDR3 length is 14 residues. V was cut by 8 bases and J by 3 bases, with 15 bases left in between. Germline CDR1 ENHRY, CDR2 SYGVKD. The CDR3 loop reads CAISPTGRTDTQYF. The CDR3 nucleotides are TGTGCCATCTCGCCGACAGGGAGGACAGATACGCAGTATTTT.

This clonotype was picked up many times. The gene calls are TRBV6-5 and TRBJ1-4; D is unclear. Trimming pared 4 bases from V and 10 bases from J, leaving 13 bases between. The CDR3 extends over 13 amino acids. Germline lookup yields CDR1 MNHEY and CDR2 SVGAGI. CDR3: CASSSRVVGKLFF. The DNA for the CDR3 is TGTGCCAGCAGTTCTCGGGTGGTTGGAAAACTGTTTTTT.

About this clonotype: It may be a read error: a sequence one base away is much more abundant. This rearrangement joins TRBV27 to TRBJ2-1; D unresolved. Germline CDR1 MNHEY, CDR2 SMNVEV (reference sequence). The CDR3 consists of 13 residues. V was cut by 5 bases and J by 5 bases, with 10 bases left in between. The DNA for the CDR3 is TGTGCCAGCAGTAAGACAATTAACAATGAGCAGTTCTTC. Encoded protein: CASSKTINNEQFF.

This clonotype was seen at least ten times. V is TRBV15 and J is TRBJ1-5; D is unresolved. This CDR3 has 14 amino acids. The V gene's germline CDR1 is LNHNV and CDR2 YYDKDF (reference sequence). V lost 3 bases and J lost 7, with 13 bases in between. The CDR3 nucleotides are TGTGCCACCAGCAGCCGAAGGGTCGGCCAGCCCCAGCATTTT. As protein: CATSSRRVGQPQHF.